The 32 T cell receptor beta chains in this list originate from one sample, sequenced in a study of T-cell reconstitution after alpha-beta-depleted transplantation in children. It was with unique molecular identifiers that the TCRbeta library was prepared. TCRdb reprocessed the PCR reads via MiXCR and lists one record per CDR3 protein. The sample holds 440,000 or so distinct CDR3 sequences, about 45% seen once. The sequenced sample was PBMCs, obtained before TCRalphabeta/CD19-depleted stem cell transplant. The receptors were sampled from a girl under 10 years old with aplastic anemia, due to receive a stem cell transplant.

By sample fraction, this clonotype is large. The chain recombines TRBV7-6 with TRBJ2-3; 10 bases match TRBD2. The trim removed 7 bases at V and 1 base at J, leaving 11 bases unmatched. The CDR3 has 17 amino acids. Looked up from germline, CDR1 is SGHVS and CDR2 is FNYEAQ. In DNA, the CDR3 is TGTGCCAGCAAATGGACTAGCGGACCCCCCGGCACAGATACGCAGTATTTT. Protein: CASKWTSGPPGTDTQYF.

This chain links TRBV20-1 with TRBJ2-1, with a possible D match to TRBD1 (5 bases). Germline-derived CDR1 and CDR2 are DFQATT and SNEGSKA (reference sequence). The CDR3 sequence is 15 residues long. V dropped 4 bases and J dropped 0 bases, with 13 bases sitting between them. The CDR3 DNA sequence: TGCAGTGCTACCCGACAGTACGACTCCTACAATGAGCAGTTCTTC. It specifies CSATRQYDSYNEQFF.

This clonotype turned up a few times. The rearrangement joins TRBV20-1 to TRBJ2-7; 9 nucleotides agree with TRBD2. Germline lookup yields CDR1 DFQATT and CDR2 SNEGSKA (reference sequence). CDR3 size: 14 residues. Trimming at V came to 3 bases and at J to 0 bases, leaving 3 bases not matched to a gene. DNA for the CDR3: TGCAGTGCTAGGGCGGGGGGGGCCTCCTACGAGCAGTACTTC. Encoded protein: CSARAGGASYEQYF.

This clonotype has more than one count but fewer than ten. The chain uses TRBV7-8 and TRBJ2-2, with 9 bases lining up with TRBD1. After removal of 6 bases from V and 7 bases from J, the junction contained 6 bases not matched to a gene. This CDR3 spans 14 amino acids. CDR1 and CDR2 from the germline V gene are SGHVS and FQNEAQ. CDR3: CASRPGQGVGELFF. CDR3 sequence (DNA): TGTGCCAGCAGGCCGGGACAGGGCGTCGGGGAGCTGTTTTTT.

The chain couples TRBV6-1 to TRBJ2-7; D perhaps matches TRBD1 (5 bases). The CDR3 is 14 residues long. Germline V lookup: CDR1 MNHNS, CDR2 SASEGT. The V end was cut by 6 bases, the J end by 1 base, with 13 bases between. The CDR3, as DNA: TGTGCCAGCAGGCAACAGGAGAAGTCCTACGAGCAGTACTTC. Its translation: CASRQQEKSYEQYF.

This clonotype appeared once. The rearrangement joins TRBV29-1 to TRBJ1-1; D gene uncertain. The CDR3 has 12 amino acids. V was clipped by 4 bases and J by 5 bases, with 11 bases between them. Germline V gives CDR1 SQVTM, CDR2 ANQGSEA. The CDR3 reads CSVVSRATEAFF. CDR3 nucleotides: TGCAGCGTTGTCTCCCGGGCAACTGAAGCTTTCTTT.

This sequence joins TRBV27 and TRBJ2-1, with 10 bases lining up with TRBD2. Germline trimming cut 6 bases from V and 5 bases from J; bases unmatched to any gene: 4. The germline gives CDR1 MNHEY, CDR2 SMNVEV (reference sequence). The CDR3 spans 14 residues. In DNA, the CDR3 is TGTGCCAGCAGGGCCGGGACTAGCGACAATGAGCAGTTCTTC. Translated, it gives CASRAGTSDNEQFF.

The rearrangement uses TRBV7-9 and TRBJ2-7, with 10 bases that match TRBD1. V was clipped by 6 bases and J by 5 bases; unmatched bases: 4. This CDR3 is built from 13 residues. Looked up from germline, CDR1 is SEHNR and CDR2 is FQNEAQ (reference sequence). CDR3 in DNA: TGTGCCAGCAGGACCGGGACAGGGGACGAGCAGTACTTC. This encodes CASRTGTGDEQYF.

This clonotype was detected many times. This chain uses TRBV20-1 with TRBJ2-3; the D gene is possibly TRBD2 (6 bases). Germline V lookup: CDR1 DFQATT, CDR2 SNEGSKA (reference sequence). The CDR3 spans 13 residues. V was pared by 5 bases and J by 6 bases, with 15 bases between. The CDR3 sequence: CSAPGVAKDTQYF. CDR3 nucleotides: TGCAGTGCTCCGGGAGTAGCGAAGGATACGCAGTATTTT.

This clonotype occurred a few times. This chain connects TRBV11-1 to TRBJ2-7; 10 nucleotides line up with TRBD2. The J segment lost 0 bases and the V segment lost 1 base, leaving 12 bases of the junction unmatched. The CDR3 length is 19 residues. CDR1 and CDR2 from the germline V gene are SGHAT and FQDESV (reference sequence). The CDR3 reads CASSLGLAGDLLNSYEQYF. CDR3 nucleotides: TGTGCCAGCAGCTTAGGCCTAGCGGGAGATCTACTAAACTCCTACGAGCAGTACTTC.

Ten or more counts support this clonotype. J is TRBJ2-5 and V is TRBV15; no firm D call. Trimming removed 1 base from V and 4 bases from J, with 10 bases in between. The CDR3 sequence is 14 residues long. Germline V gene data show CDR1 as LNHNV and CDR2 as YYDKDF (reference sequence). The CDR3 DNA sequence: TGTGCCACCAGCAGAGCCGGGTTATTAGAGACCCAGTACTTC. This gives the protein CATSRAGLLETQYF.

V usage is TRBV20-1 and J usage is TRBJ1-4, with no clear D. The CDR3 runs to 13 residues. Germline V gene data show CDR1 as DFQATT and CDR2 as SNEGSKA (reference sequence). The V end lost 2 bases, the J end lost 4 bases, and 8 bases lay between the germline ends. CDR3 residues: CSARPGLNEKLFF. The CDR3, as DNA: TGCAGTGCTAGACCTGGCCTTAATGAAAAACTGTTTTTT.

This clonotype was picked up many times. The rearrangement uses TRBV4-3 and TRBJ2-1, with D uncertain. CDR3 length: 14 amino acids. The germline V and J ends were trimmed by 3 bases and 0 bases, with 6 bases remaining between them. CDR1 and CDR2 from the germline V gene are LGHNA and YSLEER. CDR3 residues: CASSHRSSYNEQFF. The CDR3, as DNA: TGCGCCAGCAGCCATCGCAGCTCCTACAATGAGCAGTTCTTC.

J is TRBJ2-1 and V is TRBV5-4; no clear D. The CDR3 totals 12 residues. The germline V gene encodes CDR1 SGHNT and CDR2 YYREEE (reference sequence). V lost 0 bases to trimming and J lost 8 bases, with 6 bases between them. CDR3 DNA sequence: TGTGCCAGCAGCTTGGACCTTGATGAGCAGTTCTTC. Protein: CASSLDLDEQFF.

This clonotype was seen a handful of times. The chain joins TRBV28 to TRBJ2-7; 7 bases are a match to TRBD1. The trim removed 5 bases at V and 1 base at J, leaving 20 bases unmatched. CDR1 is MDHEN and CDR2 is SYDVKM in the germline V gene. CDR3 length: 19 amino acids. CDR3 coding DNA: TGTGCCAGCAGTCACACCGGGCACAGGGGCTTCGATTTATCCTACGAGCAGTACTTC. As protein: CASSHTGHRGFDLSYEQYF.

This clonotype appeared many times. V gene TRBV20-1 combines with J gene TRBJ1-2, with D maybe TRBD1 (6 bases). Germline values: CDR1 DFQATT, CDR2 SNEGSKA (reference sequence). The length of the CDR3 is 15 residues. The V and J ends lost 2 bases and 5 bases respectively, with 18 bases between them. The CDR3 loop is CSARPDSGGYYGYTF. CDR3 DNA: TGCAGTGCTAGACCCGATTCGGGGGGCTATTATGGCTACACCTTC.

This clonotype was counted only a few times. The chain has TRBV27 and TRBJ2-1; D is undetermined. This CDR3 is built from 13 residues. V gave up 6 bases and J gave up 9 bases, with 15 bases separating them. Per germline, CDR1 MNHEY and CDR2 SMNVEV (reference sequence). The CDR3: CASSAARRTEQFF. CDR3 bases: TGTGCCAGCAGCGCAGCCCGAAGAACTGAGCAGTTCTTC.

A few counts support this clonotype. The J gene is TRBJ2-7, the V gene TRBV27; D not resolved. The V end lost 4 bases, the J end lost 3 bases, and 16 bases lay between the germline ends. The CDR3 contains 15 residues. Germline assignment: CDR1 MNHEY and CDR2 SMNVEV (reference sequence). The CDR3 loop reads CASSSTPVAGYEQYF. The CDR3 DNA reads TGTGCCAGCAGTTCCACCCCCGTAGCAGGCTACGAGCAGTACTTC.

The chain couples TRBV27 to TRBJ2-7, with D unresolved. The ends were cut back, 4 bases at V and 7 bases at J, with 11 bases in the middle. The CDR3 has 12 amino acids. Germline-derived CDR1 and CDR2 are MNHEY and SMNVEV (reference sequence). This chain's CDR3 is CASSSRTEEQYF. The CDR3 DNA follows: TGTGCCAGCAGTTCTCGGACGGAAGAGCAGTACTTC.

This clonotype has just one count. V usage is TRBV20-1 and J usage is TRBJ2-5; 7 nucleotides agree with TRBD2. Per the germline V gene, CDR1 is DFQATT and CDR2 is SNEGSKA (reference sequence). With V trimmed by 5 bases and J by 5 bases, 14 bases remained unmatched. The CDR3 runs 15 residues. The CDR3 spells CSAGILSGVGETQYF. CDR3 in DNA: TGCAGTGCTGGGATACTGAGCGGGGTGGGGGAGACCCAGTACTTC.

The chain joins TRBV4-3 to TRBJ1-2; D is perhaps TRBD1 (5 bases). V was pared by 6 bases and J by 1 base, with 9 bases between. Germline lookup yields CDR1 LGHNA and CDR2 YSLEER. The CDR3 totals 13 residues. CDR3 loop: CASSHRNNYGYTF. The CDR3 DNA follows: TGCGCCAGCAGTCACAGGAATAACTATGGCTACACCTTC.

The chain links TRBV3-1 to TRBJ2-7; D might be TRBD1 or TRBD2, each matching 5 bases. The CDR3 length is 14 residues. V lost 4 bases to trimming and J lost 5 bases, with 15 bases between them. In germline, CDR1 is LGHDT, CDR2 YNNKEL (reference sequence). The CDR3 DNA sequence: TGTGCCAGCAGCCCTTTCAGTAGGGGAGACGAGCAGTACTTC. Amino acid sequence: CASSPFSRGDEQYF.

Here the CDR3 DNA reads TGTGCCAGCAGTAGAACTCCCAGGGGGCTTGGGGATACGCAGTATTTT. Its translation: CASSRTPRGLGDTQYF. The rearrangement joins TRBV27 to TRBJ2-3, with TRBD1 matching 8 bases. From germline, CDR1 is MNHEY and CDR2 SMNVEV (reference sequence). V lost 5 bases to trimming and J lost 6 bases; unmatched junction nucleotides: 13. There are 16 residues in the CDR3.

The V gene is TRBV29-1, the J gene TRBJ2-3; no clear D gene. V gave up 7 bases and J gave up 0 bases, with 17 bases separating them. CDR1 and CDR2 (germline): SQVTM, ANQGSEA. The CDR3 is 15 residues long. The CDR3 sequence: CSADLVEQSTDTQYF. DNA of the CDR3: TGCAGCGCCGACCTAGTTGAGCAAAGCACAGATACGCAGTATTTT.

The V gene is TRBV6-1, the J gene TRBJ1-5, with a tentative D call TRBD1 (5 bases). Trimming took 7 bases from V and 2 from J, leaving 12 bases between them. Germline V gene data show CDR1 as MNHNS and CDR2 as SASEGT. The CDR3 is made up of 14 amino acids. CDR3 protein: CASTEGQGNQPQHF. For the CDR3, the DNA is TGTGCCAGCACTGAGGGGCAGGGCAATCAGCCCCAGCATTTT.

V is TRBV4-2 and J is TRBJ2-3; D is unresolved. The CDR3 consists of 12 residues. The V gene lost 0 bases and the J gene lost 6 bases, with 4 bases spanning the gap. The germline V gene has CDR1 LGHNA and CDR2 YNFKEQ. The CDR3 DNA reads as TGTGCCAGCAGCCAAGATTTCGATACGCAGTATTTT. It encodes CASSQDFDTQYF.

V and J are TRBV5-1 and TRBJ2-2; D call uncertain. This CDR3 spans 14 amino acids. The V gene's germline CDR1 is SGHRS and CDR2 YFSETQ. V was trimmed by 3 bases and J by 0 bases, leaving 6 bases between them. The CDR3 bases are TGCGCCAGCAGCTCGTCTTCGAACACCGGGGAGCTGTTTTTT. It is translated as CASSSSSNTGELFF.

This chain joins TRBV20-1 and TRBJ2-7; a weak D match, TRBD2 (6 bases). Germline V gives CDR1 DFQATT, CDR2 SNEGSKA (reference sequence). The V end was cut by 0 bases, the J end by 3 bases, with 15 bases between. The CDR3 loop spans 15 amino acids. CDR3 protein: CSARDAGRRIYEQYF. CDR3 sequence (DNA): TGCAGTGCTAGAGACGCGGGACGGAGAATCTACGAGCAGTACTTC.

V and J are TRBV6-1 and TRBJ2-1; TRBD2 aligns across 8 bases. The V and J ends lost 8 bases and 6 bases, in that order; junction bases with no gene match: 9. Germline V gene data show CDR1 as MNHNS and CDR2 as SASEGT. This CDR3 is 14 amino acids long. CDR3 nucleotide sequence: TGTGCCAGCGCCCGCGGGGGGTCTGTCAATGAGCAGTTCTTC. Encoded protein: CASARGGSVNEQFF.

There are many counts of this clonotype. The rearrangement links TRBV7-8 to TRBJ2-3, with 7 bases that match TRBD1. J lost 7 bases, V lost 2 bases, and 9 bases had no gene match. Germline CDR1 SGHVS, CDR2 FQNEAQ. The CDR3 extends over 15 amino acids. In nucleotides, the CDR3 is TGTGCCAGCAGCTTATCCGGGACAGACTACAATACGCAGTATTTT. It encodes CASSLSGTDYNTQYF.

The sample holds a few counts of this clonotype. The V gene is TRBV6-5, the J gene TRBJ2-6, with D hard to call. V lost 5 bases and J 4 bases, leaving 6 bases between the germline ends. The CDR3 length is 13 residues. Germline values: CDR1 MNHEY, CDR2 SVGAGI. CDR3 amino acids: CASSNGGANVLTF. The DNA for the CDR3 is TGTGCCAGCAGTAACGGCGGGGCCAACGTCCTGACTTTC.

This clonotype has only one observation. The chain uses TRBV2 and TRBJ2-7; maybe TRBD2 (6 bases). The germline V gene has CDR1 SNHLY and CDR2 FYNNEI. This CDR3 has 16 residues. V was clipped by 1 base and J by 2 bases, with 15 bases between them. The CDR3 coding sequence is TGTGCCAGCAGTGAAGGGTTGGGGGGATCGGCCTACGAGCAGTACTTC. This codes for CASSEGLGGSAYEQYF.